The 5 T cell receptor beta chains below were found in one sample sequenced in a study of siplizumab effects on memory and regulatory T cells. Sequencing used immunoSEQ multiplex PCR; TCRdb keeps in-frame clones, though not all of them. The sample carries tens of thousands of clones, 80% to 95% recorded once. The specimen sequenced was CD8+ T cells sorted from blood. Receptor source: a human donor in good health.

CDR3 region: CASSLEWNTEAFF. CDR3 nucleotides: TGCGCCAGCAGCTTGGAATGGAACACTGAAGCTTTCTTT. The rearrangement links TRBV5-1 to TRBJ1-1; no reliable D call. CDR3 length: 13 amino acids. Germline V lookup: CDR1 SGHRS, CDR2 YFSETQ. Trimming took off 0 bases at V and 1 base at J, with 4 bases between the two ends.

The chain combines TRBV29-1 with TRBJ2-2; tentatively, D is TRBD2 (5 bases). The V end was cut by 7 bases, the J end by 6 bases, with 18 bases between. CDR1 is SQVTM and CDR2 is ANQGSEA in the germline V gene. There are 14 residues in the CDR3. CDR3 sequence: CSAEGGSVPGELFF. The CDR3 DNA follows: TGCAGCGCCGAGGGTGGGAGCGTCCCCGGGGAGCTGTTTTTT.

The chain carries TRBV7-9 and TRBJ1-2, with TRBD1 matching over 11 bases. Trimming cost V 3 bases and J 7 bases; bases outside gene matches: 4. Per the germline V gene, CDR1 is SEHNR and CDR2 is FQNEAQ (reference sequence). The CDR3 loop spans 14 amino acids. CDR3 sequence reads: CASSFPDRGPGYTF. CDR3 bases: TGTGCCAGCAGCTTTCCGGACAGGGGGCCTGGCTACACCTTC.

V is TRBV12-1 and J is TRBJ2-7. TRBV12-1 is listed as a pseudogene. CDR3 size: 10 residues. CDR3 region: CASSSWGWYF. The DNA for the CDR3 is TGTGCCAGCAGCTCGTGGGGATGGTACTTC.

The J gene is TRBJ2-4, the V gene TRBV27, with D maybe TRBD1 (5 bases). V was shortened by 8 bases and J by 1 base, with 12 bases between the two germline ends. The CDR3 runs 14 residues. CDR1 is MNHEY, CDR2 SMNVEV, per germline (reference sequence). CDR3 DNA sequence: TGTGCCAGCGCGGACAAGGACGCCAAAAACATTCAGTACTTC. It specifies CASADKDAKNIQYF.